This T cell receptor beta chain came from a study of T cells in localized non-small cell lung cancer. Germline lookup yields CDR1 SGHAT and CDR2 FQNNGV. Trimming took 4 bases from V and 10 from J; bases not matched to a gene: 8. This CDR3 spans 14 amino acids. Study-level results: Of the top 100 tumor clones, median around 62 were in adjacent lung, over 25 among its top 100.

As to this clone: Its antigen is currently unknown.

Measured with immunoSEQ multiplex PCR; TCRdb has only the in-frame clones, and not every one. The sample lists approximately 30,000 clones, about nine tenths occurring once. Here the sequenced sample was peripheral blood, taken before any cancer treatment. The V and J genes are TRBV11-2 and TRBJ2-1; 9 bases fit TRBD1. The receptor was derived from a male donor aged 60 or older with stage III lung adenocarcinoma. CDR3 residues: CASSSDRGLGEQFF. CDR3 in DNA: TGTGCCAGCAGCTCGGACAGGGGCCTCGGGGAGCAGTTCTTC.